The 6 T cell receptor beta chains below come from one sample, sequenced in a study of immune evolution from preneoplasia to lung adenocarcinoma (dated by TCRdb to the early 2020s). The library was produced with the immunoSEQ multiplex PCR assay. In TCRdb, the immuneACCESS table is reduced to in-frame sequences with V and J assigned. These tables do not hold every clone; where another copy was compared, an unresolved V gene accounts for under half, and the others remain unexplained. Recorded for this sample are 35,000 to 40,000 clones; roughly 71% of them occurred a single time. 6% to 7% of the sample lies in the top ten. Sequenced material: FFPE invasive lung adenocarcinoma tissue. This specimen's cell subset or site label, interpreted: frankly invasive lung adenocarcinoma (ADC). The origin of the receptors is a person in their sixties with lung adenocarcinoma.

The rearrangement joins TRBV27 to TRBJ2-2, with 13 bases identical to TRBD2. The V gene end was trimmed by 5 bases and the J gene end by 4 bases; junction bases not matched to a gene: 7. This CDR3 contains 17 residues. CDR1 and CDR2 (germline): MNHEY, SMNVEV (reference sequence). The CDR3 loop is CASSTTSGRPGTGELFF. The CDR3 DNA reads TGTGCCAGCAGTACGACTAGCGGGAGGCCGGGCACCGGGGAGCTGTTTTTT.

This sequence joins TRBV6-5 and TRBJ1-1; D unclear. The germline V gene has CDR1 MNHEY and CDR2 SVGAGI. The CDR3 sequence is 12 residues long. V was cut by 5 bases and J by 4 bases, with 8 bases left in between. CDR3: CASSDGFTEAFF. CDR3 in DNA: TGTGCCAGCAGTGATGGATTCACTGAAGCTTTCTTT.

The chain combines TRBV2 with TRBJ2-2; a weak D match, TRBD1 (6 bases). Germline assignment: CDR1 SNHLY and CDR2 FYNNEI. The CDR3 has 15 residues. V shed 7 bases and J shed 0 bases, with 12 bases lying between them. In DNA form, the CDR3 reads TGTGCCAGCAAGGGGTACAGGGCGAACACCGGGGAGCTGTTTTTT. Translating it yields CASKGYRANTGELFF.

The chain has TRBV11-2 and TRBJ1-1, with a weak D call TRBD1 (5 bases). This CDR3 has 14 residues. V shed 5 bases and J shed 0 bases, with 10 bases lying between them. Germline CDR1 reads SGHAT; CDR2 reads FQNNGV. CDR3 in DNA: TGTGCCAGCAGCCCGGGGGGATTGAACACTGAAGCTTTCTTT. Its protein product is CASSPGGLNTEAFF.

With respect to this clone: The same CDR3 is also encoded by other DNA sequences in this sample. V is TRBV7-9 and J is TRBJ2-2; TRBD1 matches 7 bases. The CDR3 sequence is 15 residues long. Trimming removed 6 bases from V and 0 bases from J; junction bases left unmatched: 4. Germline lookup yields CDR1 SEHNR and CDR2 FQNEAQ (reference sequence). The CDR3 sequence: CASRPGTANTGELFF. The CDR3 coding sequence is TGTGCCAGCAGACCAGGGACAGCGAACACCGGGGAGCTGTTTTTT.

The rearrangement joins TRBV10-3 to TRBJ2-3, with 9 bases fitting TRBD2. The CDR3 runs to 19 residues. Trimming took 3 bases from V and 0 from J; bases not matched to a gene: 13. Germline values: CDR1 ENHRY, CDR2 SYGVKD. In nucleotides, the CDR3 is TGTGCCATCAGTGATGGGCTAGCGGGGAAGGGAACCAGCACAGATACGCAGTATTTT. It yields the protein CAISDGLAGKGTSTDTQYF.